This T cell receptor (beta chain) was captured in a study of cytotoxic CD8 clonotypes in ibrutinib-treated CLL. Per the germline V gene, CDR1 is SGHTA and CDR2 is FQGNSA. V dropped 1 base and J dropped 4 bases, with 20 bases sitting between them. The CDR3 totals 18 residues. The TCR beta libraries used 2 to 2.5 micrograms of genomic DNA that came from cryopreserved PBMCs. The data were produced by immunoSEQ multiplex PCR, yet TCRdb's version contains in-frame clones alone and is incomplete. The data show roughly 170,000 clones, with approximately 80% seen just once and 3.5% to 5.5% held by the top ten.

The rearrangement joins TRBV7-2 to TRBJ1-5, with D perhaps matching TRBD1 (6 bases). Specimen: PBMCs, collected after 24 months of ibrutinib treatment. This sequence originates from a human donor with chronic lymphocytic leukemia. The DNA of the CDR3 is TGTGCCAGCAGCTTAGTATCACCAGGGGCAGTAGGTAATCAGCCCCAGCATTTT. Protein sequence: CASSLVSPGAVGNQPQHF.